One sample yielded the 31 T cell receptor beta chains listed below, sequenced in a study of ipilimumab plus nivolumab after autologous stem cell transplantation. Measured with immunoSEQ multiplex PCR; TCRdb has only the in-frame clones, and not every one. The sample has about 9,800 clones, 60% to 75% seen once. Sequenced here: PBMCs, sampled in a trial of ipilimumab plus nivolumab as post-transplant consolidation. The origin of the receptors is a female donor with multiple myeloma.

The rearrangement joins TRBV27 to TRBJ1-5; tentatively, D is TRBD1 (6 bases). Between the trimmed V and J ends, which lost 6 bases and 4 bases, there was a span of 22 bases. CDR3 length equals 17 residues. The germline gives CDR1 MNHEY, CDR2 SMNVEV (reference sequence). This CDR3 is CASSLGGAGAMNQPQHF. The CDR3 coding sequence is TGTGCCAGCAGCCTTGGGGGGGCAGGGGCGATGAATCAGCCCCAGCATTTT.

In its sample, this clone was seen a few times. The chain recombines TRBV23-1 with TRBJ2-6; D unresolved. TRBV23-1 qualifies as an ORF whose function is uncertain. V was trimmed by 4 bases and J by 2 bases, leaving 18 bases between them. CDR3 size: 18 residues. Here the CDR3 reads CASSPHAGPKTGANVLTF. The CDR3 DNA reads TGCGCCAGCAGTCCTCACGCCGGGCCGAAGACTGGGGCCAACGTCCTGACTTTC.

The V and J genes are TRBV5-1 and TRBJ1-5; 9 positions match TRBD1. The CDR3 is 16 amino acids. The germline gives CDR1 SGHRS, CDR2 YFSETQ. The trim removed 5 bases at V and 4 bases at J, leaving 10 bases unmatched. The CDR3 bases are TGCGCCAGCAGTCGGGACAGGGTCCTCGGAAATCAGCCCCAGCATTTT. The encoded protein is CASSRDRVLGNQPQHF.

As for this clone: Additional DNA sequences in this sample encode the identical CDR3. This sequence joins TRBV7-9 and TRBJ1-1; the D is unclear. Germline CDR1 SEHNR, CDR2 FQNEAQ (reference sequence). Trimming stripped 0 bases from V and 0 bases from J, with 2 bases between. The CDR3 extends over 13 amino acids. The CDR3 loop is CASSLALNTEAFF. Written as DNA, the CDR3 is TGTGCCAGCAGCTTAGCGCTGAACACTGAAGCTTTCTTT.

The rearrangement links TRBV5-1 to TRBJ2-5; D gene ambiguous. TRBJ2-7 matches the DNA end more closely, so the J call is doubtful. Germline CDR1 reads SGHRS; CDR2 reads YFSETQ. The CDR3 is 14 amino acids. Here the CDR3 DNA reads TGCGCCAGCAGCTTCGGTGCTCCCACTTACGAGCAGTACTTC. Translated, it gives CASSFGAPTYEQYF.

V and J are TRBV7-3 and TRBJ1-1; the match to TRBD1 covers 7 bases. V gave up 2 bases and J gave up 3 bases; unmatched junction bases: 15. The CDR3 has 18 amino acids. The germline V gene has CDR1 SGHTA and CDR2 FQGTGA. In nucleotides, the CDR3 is TGTGCCAGCAGCTTAGCTACAGGGGCGTCTCAAGGGGACACTGAAGCTTTCTTT. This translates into CASSLATGASQGDTEAFF.

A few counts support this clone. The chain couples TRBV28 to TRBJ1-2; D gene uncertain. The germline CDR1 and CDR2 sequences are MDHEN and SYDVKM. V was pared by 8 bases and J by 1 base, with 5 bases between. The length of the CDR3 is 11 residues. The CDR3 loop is CASEGNYGYTF. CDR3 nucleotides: TGTGCCAGCGAGGGTAACTATGGCTACACCTTC.

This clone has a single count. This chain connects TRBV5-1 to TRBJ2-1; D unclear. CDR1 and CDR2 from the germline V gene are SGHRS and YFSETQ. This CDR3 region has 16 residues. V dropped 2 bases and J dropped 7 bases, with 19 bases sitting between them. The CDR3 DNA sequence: TGCGCCAGCAGCTTATCCCTCAGCATCGGAGTTAATGAGCAGTTCTTC. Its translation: CASSLSLSIGVNEQFF.

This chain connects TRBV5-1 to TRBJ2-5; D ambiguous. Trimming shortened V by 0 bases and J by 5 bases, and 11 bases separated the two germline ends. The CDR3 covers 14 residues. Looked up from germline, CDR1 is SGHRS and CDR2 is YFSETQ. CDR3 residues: CASSLAYNDETQYF. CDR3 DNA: TGCGCCAGCAGCTTGGCGTACAACGACGAGACCCAGTACTTC.

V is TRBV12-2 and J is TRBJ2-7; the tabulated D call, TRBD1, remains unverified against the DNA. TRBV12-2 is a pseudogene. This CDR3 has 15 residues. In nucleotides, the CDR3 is TGTGCAAGTCGCCCCGTGAGACAGGGTATCCACGAGCAGTACTTC. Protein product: CASRPVRQGIHEQYF.

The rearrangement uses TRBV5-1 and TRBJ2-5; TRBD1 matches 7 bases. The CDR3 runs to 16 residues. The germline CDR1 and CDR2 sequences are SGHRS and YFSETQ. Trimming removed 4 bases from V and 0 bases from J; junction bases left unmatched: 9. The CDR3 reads CASSTAGTEYQETQYF. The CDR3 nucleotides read TGCGCCAGCAGCACAGCCGGGACAGAGTACCAAGAGACCCAGTACTTC. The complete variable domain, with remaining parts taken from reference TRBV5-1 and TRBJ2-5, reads KAGVTQTPRYLIKTRGQQVTLSCSPISGHRSVSWYQQTPGQGLQFLFEYFSETQRNKGNFPGRFSGRQFSNSRSEMNVSTLELGDSALYLCASSTAGTEYQETQYFGPGTRLLVL.

The CDR3 protein is CASSFGGGYQETQYF. The CDR3 DNA follows: TGTGCCAGCAGCTTCGGCGGGGGATACCAAGAGACCCAGTACTTC. The chain uses TRBV5-4 and TRBJ2-5; 7 bases match TRBD2. Germline CDR1 reads SGHNT; CDR2 reads YYREEE (reference sequence). Trimming at V came to 2 bases and at J to 0 bases, leaving 4 bases not matched to a gene. The CDR3 totals 15 residues.

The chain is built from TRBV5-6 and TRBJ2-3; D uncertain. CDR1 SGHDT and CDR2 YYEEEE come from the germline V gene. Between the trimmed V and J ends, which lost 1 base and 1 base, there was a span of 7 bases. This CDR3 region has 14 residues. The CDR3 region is CASSLSQRTDTQYF. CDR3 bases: TGTGCCAGCAGCTTGTCCCAGCGCACAGATACGCAGTATTTT.

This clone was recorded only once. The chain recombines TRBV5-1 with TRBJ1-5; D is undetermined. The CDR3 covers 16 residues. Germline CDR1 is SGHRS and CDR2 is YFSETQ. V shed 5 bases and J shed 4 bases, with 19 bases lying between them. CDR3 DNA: TGCGCCAGCAGATTGTCGGACGGAGGACCGAATCAGCCCCAGCATTTT. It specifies CASRLSDGGPNQPQHF.

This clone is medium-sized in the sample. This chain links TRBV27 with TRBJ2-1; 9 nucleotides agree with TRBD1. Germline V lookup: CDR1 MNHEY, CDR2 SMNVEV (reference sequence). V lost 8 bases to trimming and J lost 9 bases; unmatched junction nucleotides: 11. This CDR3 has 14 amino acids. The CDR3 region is CASDPGQGGGEQFF. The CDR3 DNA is TGTGCCAGCGACCCGGGACAGGGAGGTGGTGAGCAGTTCTTC.

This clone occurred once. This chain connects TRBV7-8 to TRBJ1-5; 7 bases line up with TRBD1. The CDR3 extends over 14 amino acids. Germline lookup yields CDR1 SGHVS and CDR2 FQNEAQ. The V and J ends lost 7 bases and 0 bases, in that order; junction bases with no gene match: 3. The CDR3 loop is CASNRDSSNQPQHF. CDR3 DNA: TGTGCCAGCAACCGGGACAGTAGCAATCAGCCCCAGCATTTT.

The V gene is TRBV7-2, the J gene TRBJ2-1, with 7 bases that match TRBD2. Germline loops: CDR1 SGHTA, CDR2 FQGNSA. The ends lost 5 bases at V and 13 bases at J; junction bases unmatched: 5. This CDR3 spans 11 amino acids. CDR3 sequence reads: CASSPGTIQFF. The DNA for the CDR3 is TGTGCCAGCAGCCCCGGGACTATCCAGTTCTTC. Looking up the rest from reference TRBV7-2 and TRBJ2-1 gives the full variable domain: GAGVSQSPSNKVTEKGKDVELRCDPISGHTALYWYRQSLGQGLEFLIYFQGNSAPDKSGLPSDRFSAERTGGSVSTLTIQRTQQEDSAVYLCASSPGTIQFFGPGTRLTVL.

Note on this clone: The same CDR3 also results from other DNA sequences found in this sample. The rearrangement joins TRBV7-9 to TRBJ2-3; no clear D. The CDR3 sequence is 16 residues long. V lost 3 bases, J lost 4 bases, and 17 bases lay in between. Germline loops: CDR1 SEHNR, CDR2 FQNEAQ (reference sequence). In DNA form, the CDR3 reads TGTGCCAGCAGCTTTTTAGCAGAAGAAGGCCCAGATACGCAGTATTTT. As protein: CASSFLAEEGPDTQYF.

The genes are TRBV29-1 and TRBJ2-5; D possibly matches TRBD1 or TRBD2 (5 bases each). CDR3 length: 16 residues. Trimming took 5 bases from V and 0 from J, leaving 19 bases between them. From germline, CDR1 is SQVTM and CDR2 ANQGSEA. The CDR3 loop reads CSVRGGGRAYQETQYF. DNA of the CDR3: TGCAGCGTTCGCGGAGGTGGCAGGGCGTACCAAGAGACCCAGTACTTC.

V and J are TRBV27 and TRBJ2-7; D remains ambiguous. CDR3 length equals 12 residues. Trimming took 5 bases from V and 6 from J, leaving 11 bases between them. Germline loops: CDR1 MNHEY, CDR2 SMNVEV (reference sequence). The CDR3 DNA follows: TGTGCCAGCAGTCACCCTGGCCTCGAGCAGTACTTC. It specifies CASSHPGLEQYF.

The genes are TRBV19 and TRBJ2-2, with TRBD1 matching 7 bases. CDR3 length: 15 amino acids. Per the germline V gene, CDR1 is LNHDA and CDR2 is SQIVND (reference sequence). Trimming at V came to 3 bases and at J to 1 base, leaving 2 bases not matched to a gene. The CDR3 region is CASSINRGNTGELFF. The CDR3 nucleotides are TGTGCCAGTAGTATTAACAGGGGGAACACCGGGGAGCTGTTTTTT. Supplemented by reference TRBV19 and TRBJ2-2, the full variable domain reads DGGITQSPKYLFRKEGQNVTLSCEQNLNHDAMYWYRQDPGQGLRLIYYSQIVNDFQKGDIAEGYSVSREKKESFPLTVTSAQKNPTAFYLCASSINRGNTGELFFGEGSRLTVL.

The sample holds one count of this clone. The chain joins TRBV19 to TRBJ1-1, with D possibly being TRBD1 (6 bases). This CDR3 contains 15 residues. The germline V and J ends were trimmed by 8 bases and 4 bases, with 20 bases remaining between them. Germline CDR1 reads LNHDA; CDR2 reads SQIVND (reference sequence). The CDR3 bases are TGTGCCAGTGATAAAGGGGGGGCTAGGGGCACTGAAGCTTTCTTT. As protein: CASDKGGARGTEAFF.

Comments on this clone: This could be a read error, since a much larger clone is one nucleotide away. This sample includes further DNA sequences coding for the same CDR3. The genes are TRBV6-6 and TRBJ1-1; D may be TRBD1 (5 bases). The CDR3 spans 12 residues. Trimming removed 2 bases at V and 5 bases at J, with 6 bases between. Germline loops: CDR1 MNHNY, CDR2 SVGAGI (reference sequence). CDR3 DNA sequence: TGTGCCAGCAGTTACGGGGGGACTGAAGCTTTCTTT. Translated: CASSYGGTEAFF.

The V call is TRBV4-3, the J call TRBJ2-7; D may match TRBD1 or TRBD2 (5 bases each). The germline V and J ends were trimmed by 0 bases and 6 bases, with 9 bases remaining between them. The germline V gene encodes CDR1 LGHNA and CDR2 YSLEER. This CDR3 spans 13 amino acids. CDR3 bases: TGCGCCAGCAGCCAAGATGGGGACCTCGAGCAGTACTTC. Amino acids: CASSQDGDLEQYF.

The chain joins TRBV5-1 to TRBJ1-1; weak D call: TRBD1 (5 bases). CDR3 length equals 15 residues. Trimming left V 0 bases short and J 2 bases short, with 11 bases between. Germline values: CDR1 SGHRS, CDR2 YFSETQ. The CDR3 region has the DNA TGCGCCAGCAGCTTGGAGGGACCGACTAACACTGAAGCTTTCTTT. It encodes CASSLEGPTNTEAFF.

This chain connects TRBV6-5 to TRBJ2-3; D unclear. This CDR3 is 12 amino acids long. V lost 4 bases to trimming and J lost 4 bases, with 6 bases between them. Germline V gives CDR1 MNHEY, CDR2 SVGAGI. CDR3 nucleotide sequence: TGTGCCAGCAGTTCTCGATCAGATACGCAGTATTTT. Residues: CASSSRSDTQYF.

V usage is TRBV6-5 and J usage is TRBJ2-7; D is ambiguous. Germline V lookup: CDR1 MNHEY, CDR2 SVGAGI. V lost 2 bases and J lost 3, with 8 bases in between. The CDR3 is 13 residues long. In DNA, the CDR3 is TGTGCCAGCAGTTACCGGCTCAACTACGAGCAGTACTTC. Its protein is CASSYRLNYEQYF.

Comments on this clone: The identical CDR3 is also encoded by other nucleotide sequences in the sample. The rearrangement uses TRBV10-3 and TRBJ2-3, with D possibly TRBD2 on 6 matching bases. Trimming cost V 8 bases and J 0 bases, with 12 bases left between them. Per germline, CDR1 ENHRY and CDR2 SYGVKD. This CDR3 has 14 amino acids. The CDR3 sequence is CAIRTGTSTDTQYF. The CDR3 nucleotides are TGTGCCATCCGAACGGGGACTAGCACAGATACGCAGTATTTT.

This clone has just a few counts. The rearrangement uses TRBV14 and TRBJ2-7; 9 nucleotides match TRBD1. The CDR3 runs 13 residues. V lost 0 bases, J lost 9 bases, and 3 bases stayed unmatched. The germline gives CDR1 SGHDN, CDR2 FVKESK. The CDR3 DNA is TGTGCCAGCAGCCAAGAGGACAGGGGAGTGCAGTACTTC. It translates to CASSQEDRGVQYF.

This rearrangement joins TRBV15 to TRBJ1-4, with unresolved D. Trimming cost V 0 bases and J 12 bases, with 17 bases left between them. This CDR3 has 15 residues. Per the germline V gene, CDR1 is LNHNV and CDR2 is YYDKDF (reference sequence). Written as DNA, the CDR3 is TGTGCCACCAGCAGAGATTCAAGTTCTTTAGCTGAACTGTTTTTT. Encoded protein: CATSRDSSSLAELFF.

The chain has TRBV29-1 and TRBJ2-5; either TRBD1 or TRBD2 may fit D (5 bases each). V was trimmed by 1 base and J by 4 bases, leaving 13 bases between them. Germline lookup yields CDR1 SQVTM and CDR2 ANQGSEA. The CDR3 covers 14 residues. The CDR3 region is CSVEVRGTGETQYF. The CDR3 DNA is TGCAGCGTTGAAGTACGAGGGACGGGAGAGACCCAGTACTTC. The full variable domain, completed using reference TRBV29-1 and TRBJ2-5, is SAVISQKPSRDICQRGTSLTIQCQVDSQVTMMFWYRQQPGQSLTLIATANQGSEATYESGFVIDKFPISRPNLTFSTLTVSNMSPEDSSIYLCSVEVRGTGETQYFGPGTRLLVL.